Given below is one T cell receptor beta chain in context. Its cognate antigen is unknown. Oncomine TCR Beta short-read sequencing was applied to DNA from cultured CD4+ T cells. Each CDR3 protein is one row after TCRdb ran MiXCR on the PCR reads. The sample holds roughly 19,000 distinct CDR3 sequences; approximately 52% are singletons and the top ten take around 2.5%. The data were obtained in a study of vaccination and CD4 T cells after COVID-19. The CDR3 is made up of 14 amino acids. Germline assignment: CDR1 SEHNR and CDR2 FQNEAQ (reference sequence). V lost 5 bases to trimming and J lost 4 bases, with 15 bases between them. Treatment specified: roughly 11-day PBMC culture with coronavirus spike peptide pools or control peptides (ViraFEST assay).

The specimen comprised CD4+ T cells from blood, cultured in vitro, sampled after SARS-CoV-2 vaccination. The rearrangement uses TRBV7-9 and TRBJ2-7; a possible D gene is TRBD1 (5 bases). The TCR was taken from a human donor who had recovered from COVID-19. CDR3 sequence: CASSPQGYVYEQYF. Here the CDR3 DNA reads TGTGCCAGCAGCCCGCAGGGATACGTTTACGAGCAGTACTTC.